These T cell receptor beta chains were read from a single sample in a study of blood T cell repertoires in COVID-19. Sequenced by immunoSEQ multiplex PCR; TCRdb stores in-frame clones only, minus some. Among 75,000 to 80,000 clones listed, about nine tenths were seen once. Input material: peripheral blood. The receptors shown here come from a human donor in a cohort sampled during active COVID-19. Each CDR3 is given with its conserved first and last residue.

V gene,J gene,CDR3 protein
TRBV10-3,TRBJ2-6,CAIGQGVPGANVLTF
TRBV6-1,TRBJ2-7,CASRDPVASSYEQYF
TRBV9,TRBJ2-7,CASSVGSGSYEQYF
TRBV7-2,TRBJ2-3,CASSLSLAGGSDTQYF
TRBV4-2,TRBJ1-4,CASSQGGGTGANEKLFF
TRBV7-7,TRBJ2-3,CASSLNPPSSADTQYF
TRBV27,TRBJ2-1,CASSQGLAGTYNEQFF
TRBV5-6,TRBJ2-5,CASSLVAGGLRETQYF
TRBV6-2/TRBV6-3,TRBJ2-7,CASSSPGQATYEQYF
TRBV7-2,TRBJ2-1,CASSFTSGSYEQFF
TRBV10-3,TRBJ2-5,CAISEATSGGAETQYF
TRBV5-1,TRBJ2-1,CASSYGRSTDNEQFF
TRBV28,TRBJ2-7,CASSPSSYEQYF
TRBV28,TRBJ2-1,CASKSSSGKQFF
TRBV19,TRBJ2-7,CASSKGTPYEQYF